One and the same sample provided the 10 T cell receptor beta chains below, sequenced in a study of Tregs in tolerant kidney transplant recipients (dated by TCRdb to between 2018 and 2021). Library generation was performed with the immunoSEQ multiplex PCR assay. Not all clones reach the TCRdb copy of this immuneACCESS table, which keeps in-frame sequences only. Checked studies attribute under half of the gap to unresolved V genes and leave the rest unexplained. This sample gives fewer than 150,000 clones in total; around 91% of them show up just once. In total, the top ten clones hold approximately 0.59% of the sample. Sample: CD4+ T cells from blood. Receptor source: a human donor in good health.

This rearrangement joins TRBV27 to TRBJ2-5; TRBD1 matches at 9 bases. Germline V gives CDR1 MNHEY, CDR2 SMNVEV (reference sequence). V lost 5 bases to trimming and J lost 5 bases; unmatched junction nucleotides: 9. The CDR3 is 15 residues long. The CDR3, as DNA: TGTGCCAGCAGTAACGGACAGGGGCCTGGGGAGACCCAGTACTTC. Its translation: CASSNGQGPGETQYF.

The count of this clone is one. The chain carries TRBV18 and TRBJ2-7; 10 bases agree with TRBD2. Germline CDR1 and CDR2: KGHSH and LQKENI. The CDR3 is 15 amino acids. Trimming at V came to 2 bases and at J to 7 bases, leaving 8 bases not matched to a gene. The CDR3 here is CASSPSTSGTEEQYF. The CDR3 DNA reads as TGTGCCAGCTCACCATCTACTAGCGGGACGGAAGAGCAGTACTTC.

The chain's CDR3 is CASSDRTGGEKLFF. The CDR3 nucleotides are TGTGCCAGCAGTGATAGGACAGGAGGCGAAAAACTGTTTTTT. V and J are TRBV2 and TRBJ1-4; 7 nucleotides line up with TRBD1. This CDR3 contains 14 residues. Germline lookup yields CDR1 SNHLY and CDR2 FYNNEI. Germline trimming cut 3 bases from V and 8 bases from J; bases unmatched to any gene: 6.

This chain connects TRBV5-1 to TRBJ2-7; no firm D call. The V end was cut by 0 bases, the J end by 0 bases, with 7 bases between. CDR3 length: 14 amino acids. Germline CDR1 reads SGHRS; CDR2 reads YFSETQ. The CDR3 DNA follows: TGCGCCAGCAGCTTGGACATAGCCTCCTACGAGCAGTACTTC. As protein: CASSLDIASYEQYF.

The V call is TRBV7-5, the J call TRBJ1-2. TRBV7-5 is listed as a pseudogene. The CDR3 spans 19 residues. The CDR3 DNA is TGTGTCAGAAGCTTAGCGCTTGAGAGAGACCCGACTACTAACTATGGCTACACCTTC. Translated: CVRSLALERDPTTNYGYTF.

The CDR3 coding sequence is TGTGCCAGCAGTCCTCTCGGGACTACTAACTATGGCTACACCTTC. As protein: CASSPLGTTNYGYTF. The V and J genes are TRBV6-1 and TRBJ1-2; D possibly corresponds to TRBD1 (5 bases). With 5 bases removed from V and 0 bases from J, the gap between germline ends came to 13 bases. Looked up from germline, CDR1 is MNHNS and CDR2 is SASEGT. This CDR3 has 15 residues.

J is TRBJ2-1 and V is TRBV4-2, with a weak D call TRBD2 (6 bases). Germline V CDR1 and CDR2: LGHNA, YNFKEQ. The CDR3 is 15 residues long. Deletions cut 7 bases from V and 2 bases from J, with 15 bases between. In DNA, the CDR3 is TGTGCCAGCACCTTTCTAGCGAAAACCTACAATGAGCAGTTCTTC. As protein: CASTFLAKTYNEQFF.

This clone has just one count. V gene TRBV6-1 combines with J gene TRBJ2-3, with TRBD2 identical over 10 bases. This CDR3 has 15 amino acids. Germline V gene data show CDR1 as MNHNS and CDR2 as SASEGT. V lost 7 bases to trimming and J lost 5 bases; unmatched junction nucleotides: 9. DNA for the CDR3: TGTGCCAGCACCAAAAGCGGGAGGGCCGGAGATACGCAGTATTTT. This translates into CASTKSGRAGDTQYF.

The rearrangement uses TRBV5-1 and TRBJ2-5; no clear D. V was pared by 4 bases and J by 3 bases, with 10 bases between. Germline values: CDR1 SGHRS, CDR2 YFSETQ. The CDR3 is 13 amino acids. CDR3 residues: CASSPGNKETQYF. CDR3 bases: TGCGCCAGCAGCCCCGGTAACAAAGAGACCCAGTACTTC.

The CDR3: CASRRGVWGLNTEAFF. The CDR3 DNA sequence: TGTGCCAGCAGGAGGGGGGTCTGGGGGTTGAACACTGAAGCTTTCTTT. The chain is built from TRBV27 and TRBJ1-1; a possible D gene is TRBD1 (6 bases). Germline V gives CDR1 MNHEY, CDR2 SMNVEV (reference sequence). V was clipped by 6 bases and J by 0 bases, with 17 bases between them. The CDR3 contains 16 residues.